This is a list of T cell receptor beta chains from one sample in a study of T-cell memory formation after mild COVID-19. TCRdb re-analysed the 5' RACE reads in MiXCR, keeping a single row per CDR3 protein. The sample shows about 280,000 distinct CDR3 sequences, less than 9.5% of them seen only once. The material sequenced was PBMCs or a T cell subset sorted from them (not recorded which). The receptors here all came from a man aged 18 to 29 who had mild COVID-19 (a few samples of this study predate the infection). Cell type and time point are not known. The CDR3 runs from the conserved cysteine through the conserved F or W. The order of the fields is V gene, J gene, clone size, D gene, CDR3 protein, CDR3 DNA. D genes are given only for firm matches. For some rows the clone size is stated as once, few or many, or as a class when expanded; others skip it.

v_call: TRBV6-6
j_call: TRBJ2-4
clone_size: NA
d_call: NA
cdr3_aa: CASSYSWDILAKNIQYF
cdr3_nt: TGTGCCAGCAGTTACTCTTGGGATATTTTGGCCAAAAACATTCAGTACTTC

v_call: TRBV10-3
j_call: TRBJ1-5
clone_size: NA
d_call: NA
cdr3_aa: CAISEYGSGDGQPQHF
cdr3_nt: TGTGCCATCAGTGAGTATGGGTCAGGGGATGGTCAGCCCCAGCATTTT

v_call: TRBV3-1
j_call: TRBJ2-3
clone_size: NA
d_call: TRBD2
cdr3_aa: CASSQEASGNTDTQYF
cdr3_nt: TGTGCCAGCAGCCAAGAGGCTAGCGGGAACACAGATACGCAGTATTTT

v_call: TRBV12-3/TRBV12-4
j_call: TRBJ1-5
clone_size: many
d_call: TRBD1
cdr3_aa: CASSFGGTVDQPQHF
cdr3_nt: TGTGCCAGCAGTTTTGGGGGGACAGTAGATCAGCCCCAGCATTTT

v_call: TRBV5-1
j_call: TRBJ1-2
clone_size: few
d_call: NA
cdr3_aa: CASSLTPQLDYGYTF
cdr3_nt: TGCGCCAGCAGCTTAACCCCGCAGCTAGACTATGGCTACACCTTC

v_call: TRBV12-3/TRBV12-4
j_call: TRBJ2-5
clone_size: few
d_call: NA
cdr3_aa: CASLREGGGVEETQYF
cdr3_nt: TGTGCCAGCCTCAGGGAGGGGGGGGGAGTAGAAGAGACCCAGTACTTC

v_call: TRBV9
j_call: TRBJ1-2
clone_size: NA
d_call: NA
cdr3_aa: CASSSDPSMGGYTF
cdr3_nt: TGTGCCAGCAGCTCGGACCCCTCAATGGGGGGCTACACCTTC

v_call: TRBV20-1
j_call: TRBJ2-7
clone_size: NA
d_call: NA
cdr3_aa: CSASLGLYEQYF
cdr3_nt: TGCAGTGCTAGCCTGGGCCTCTACGAGCAGTACTTC

v_call: TRBV20-1
j_call: TRBJ1-4
clone_size: once
d_call: NA
cdr3_aa: CSATTSTNEKLFF
cdr3_nt: TGCAGTGCGACGACTTCAACTAATGAAAAACTGTTTTTT

v_call: TRBV20-1
j_call: TRBJ2-3
clone_size: NA
d_call: TRBD1
cdr3_aa: CSATGGTGAFLETQYF
cdr3_nt: TGCAGTGCAACTGGGGGGACAGGGGCGTTTTTGGAGACGCAGTATTTT

v_call: TRBV25-1
j_call: TRBJ2-1
clone_size: few
d_call: NA
cdr3_aa: CASSARTPPQLHEQFF
cdr3_nt: TGTGCCAGCAGTGCGCGGACCCCCCCACAGTTGCATGAGCAGTTCTTC

v_call: TRBV18
j_call: TRBJ2-7
clone_size: NA
d_call: TRBD1
cdr3_aa: CASSPRDRGLYEQYF
cdr3_nt: TGTGCCAGCTCACCCCGGGACAGGGGGCTATACGAGCAGTACTTC

v_call: TRBV12-3/TRBV12-4
j_call: TRBJ2-7
clone_size: many
d_call: NA
cdr3_aa: CASTAGAEQYF
cdr3_nt: TGTGCCAGCACCGCCGGGGCCGAGCAGTACTTC

v_call: TRBV5-1
j_call: TRBJ1-1
clone_size: NA
d_call: NA
cdr3_aa: CASSEGIQANTEAFF
cdr3_nt: TGCGCCAGCAGCGAAGGAATTCAGGCGAACACTGAAGCTTTCTTT

v_call: TRBV7-2
j_call: TRBJ2-3
clone_size: many
d_call: TRBD2
cdr3_aa: CASSPTAGGPVDTQYF
cdr3_nt: TGTGCCAGCAGCCCCACGGCGGGGGGGCCGGTAGATACGCAGTATTTT

v_call: TRBV20-1
j_call: TRBJ2-3
clone_size: NA
d_call: NA
cdr3_aa: CSARSGTRTDTQYF
cdr3_nt: TGCAGTGCTAGATCCGGGACTCGCACAGATACGCAGTATTTT

v_call: TRBV12-3/TRBV12-4
j_call: TRBJ1-2
clone_size: NA
d_call: NA
cdr3_aa: CASSFRGAGGYTF
cdr3_nt: TGTGCCAGCAGTTTCAGGGGAGCCGGTGGCTACACCTTC

v_call: TRBV5-1
j_call: TRBJ2-1
clone_size: NA
d_call: NA
cdr3_aa: CASNGRGDSHYNEQFF
cdr3_nt: TGCGCCAGCAACGGAAGGGGGGACTCCCACTACAATGAGCAGTTCTTC

v_call: TRBV20-1
j_call: TRBJ2-3
clone_size: NA
d_call: NA
cdr3_aa: CSAKFGGSGTDTQYF
cdr3_nt: TGCAGTGCTAAGTTTGGCGGTTCGGGCACAGATACGCAGTATTTT

v_call: TRBV7-6
j_call: TRBJ1-4
clone_size: NA
d_call: TRBD1
cdr3_aa: CASSPSPIQGANEKLFF
cdr3_nt: TGTGCCAGCAGCCCTTCCCCAATACAGGGGGCTAATGAAAAACTGTTTTTT

v_call: TRBV10-3
j_call: TRBJ2-2
clone_size: many
d_call: NA
cdr3_aa: CAISLQSGELFF
cdr3_nt: TGTGCCATCAGTCTCCAATCCGGGGAGCTGTTTTTT

v_call: TRBV5-1
j_call: TRBJ2-6
clone_size: few
d_call: NA
cdr3_aa: CASRNKAGETSGANVLTF
cdr3_nt: TGCGCCAGCAGAAATAAAGCAGGGGAAACCTCTGGGGCCAACGTCCTGACTTTC